This is a list of T cell receptor beta chains from one sample in a study of human T cells and chemical hapten exposure. TCRdb re-called the RACE reads with MiXCR, one entry per CDR3 protein. Of 85,000 to 130,000 distinct CDR3 sequences listed, roughly 12% are singletons. The sequencing here drew on whole blood, taken in connection with sensitization to the hapten diphenylcyclopropenone (DPC). The receptor set was obtained from a woman in her forties or fifties with alopecia areata. Some clones in this sample may be carry-over from other donors' samples. The CDR3 runs from the conserved cysteine through the conserved F or W. The order of the fields is J gene, V gene, CDR3 length, CDR3 protein.

TRBJ2-2	TRBV6-2/TRBV6-3	16	CASSYSPQGKRGELFF
TRBJ1-1	TRBV7-6	13	CASSLFDGTEAFF
TRBJ2-7	TRBV5-1	16	CASSPRGASGRYEQYF
TRBJ1-5	TRBV6-2/TRBV6-3	21	CASSYAGPRPSTLNSNQPQHF
TRBJ2-3	TRBV20-1	14	CSATDILAGITQYF
TRBJ2-7	TRBV6-6	14	CASSSGQRGYEQYF
TRBJ2-7	TRBV28	13	CASSPRQSYEQYF
TRBJ2-1	TRBV4-3	16	CASSQDPRVSSHEQFF
TRBJ1-1	TRBV28	14	CASSIRGGPTEAFF
TRBJ1-1	TRBV7-2	13	CASSLVSRTEAFF
TRBJ2-2	TRBV7-6	15	CASSLEALNTGELFF
TRBJ1-1	TRBV11-2	13	CASARGLNTEAFF
TRBJ1-1	TRBV7-9	16	CASSWGAAKGVTEAFF
TRBJ2-3	TRBV27	12	CATGTSALTQYF
TRBJ2-3	TRBV3-1	16	CASSQDALVGTDTQYF
TRBJ2-7	TRBV5-1	15	CASREAGPNSYEQYF
TRBJ2-3	TRBV2	14	CASGRDRGQDTQYF
TRBJ2-2	TRBV18	14	CASSPRMNTGELFF
TRBJ2-4	TRBV29-1	16	CSVVGVRGLAKNIQYF
TRBJ2-1	TRBV27	14	CASMRQSSYNEQFF
TRBJ1-5	TRBV3-1	13	CASSQYSNQPQHF
TRBJ2-7	TRBV11-3	13	CASSFGVTYEQYF
TRBJ1-1	TRBV11-2	13	CASSARTDTEAFF
TRBJ2-7	TRBV2	16	CASSPVVQGTSYEQYF
TRBJ2-1	TRBV2	14	CASSWTGDFNEQFF
TRBJ2-2	TRBV19	13	CASSTLVTGELFF
TRBJ2-5	TRBV7-9	13	CASSFGTSETQYF
TRBJ1-5	TRBV6-2/TRBV6-3	14	CASRTRALNQPQHF
TRBJ2-5	TRBV3-1	13	CASSQEIRRGQYF
TRBJ2-7	TRBV6-5	16	CASTYGQGARSYEQYF
TRBJ1-1	TRBV5-1	13	CASSPQTNTEAFF
TRBJ2-6	TRBV29-1	14	CSVIEGTGANVLTF
TRBJ2-7	TRBV28	14	CASSRTSGPYEQYF
TRBJ1-1	TRBV12-2	19	CASRLGVCVISRPTTEAFF
TRBJ1-1	TRBV28	14	CAGAPTQGRSVAFF
TRBJ1-1	TRBV5-1	11	CASSLEGIAFF
TRBJ1-1	TRBV5-1	17	CASSLALGAGVNTEAFF
TRBJ1-1	TRBV6-5	11	CASVTNTEAFF
TRBJ2-7	TRBV28	16	CASSLYLASANSEQYF
TRBJ2-1	TRBV4-1	17	CASSQERQASSYNEQFF
TRBJ2-1	TRBV28	12	CASKTGRGEQFF
TRBJ1-5	TRBV18	15	CASSPGGGVAQPQHF
TRBJ2-1	TRBV11-2	15	CASRSPRGRGDEQFF
TRBJ2-7	TRBV12-3/TRBV12-4	14	CASSPPGQNYEQYF
TRBJ1-5	TRBV2	16	CASSNLQGHSNQPQHF
TRBJ2-5	TRBV6-5	14	CASSYLTGKETQYF
TRBJ2-2	TRBV2	13	CASTGANTGELFF
TRBJ1-5	TRBV7-6	13	CASSSSEWQPQHF
TRBJ2-5	TRBV2	15	CASSRSGGVTETQYF
TRBJ2-3	TRBV28	15	CATRWGLAGTDTQYF